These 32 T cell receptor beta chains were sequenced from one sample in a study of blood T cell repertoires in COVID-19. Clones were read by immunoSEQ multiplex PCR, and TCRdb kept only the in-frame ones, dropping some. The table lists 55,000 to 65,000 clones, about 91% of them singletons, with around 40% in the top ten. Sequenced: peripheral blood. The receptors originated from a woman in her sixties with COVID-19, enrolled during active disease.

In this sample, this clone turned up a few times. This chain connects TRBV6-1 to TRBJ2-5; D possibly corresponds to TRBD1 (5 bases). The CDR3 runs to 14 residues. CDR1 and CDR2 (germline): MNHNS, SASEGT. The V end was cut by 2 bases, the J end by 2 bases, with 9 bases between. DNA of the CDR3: TGTGCCAGCAGTGAACAGGACATTCAAGAGACCCAGTACTTC. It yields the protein CASSEQDIQETQYF.

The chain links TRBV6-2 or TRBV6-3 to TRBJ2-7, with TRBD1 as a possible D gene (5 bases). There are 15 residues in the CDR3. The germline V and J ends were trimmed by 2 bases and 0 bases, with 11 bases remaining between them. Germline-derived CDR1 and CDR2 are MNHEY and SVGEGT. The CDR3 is CASSYRGPLSYEQYF. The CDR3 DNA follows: TGTGCCAGCAGTTACAGGGGTCCTCTCTCCTACGAGCAGTACTTC.

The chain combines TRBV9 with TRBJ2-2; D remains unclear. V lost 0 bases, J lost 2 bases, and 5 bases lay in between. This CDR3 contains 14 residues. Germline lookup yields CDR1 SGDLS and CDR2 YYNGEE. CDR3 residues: CASSVAVNTGELFF. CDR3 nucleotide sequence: TGTGCCAGCAGCGTAGCAGTTAACACCGGGGAGCTGTTTTTT. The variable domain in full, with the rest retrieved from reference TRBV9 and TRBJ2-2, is DSGVTQTPKHLITATGQRVTLRCSPRSGDLSVYWYQQSLDQGLQFLIQYYNGEERAKGNILERFSAQQFPDLHSELNLSSLELGDSALYFCASSVAVNTGELFFGEGSRLTVL.

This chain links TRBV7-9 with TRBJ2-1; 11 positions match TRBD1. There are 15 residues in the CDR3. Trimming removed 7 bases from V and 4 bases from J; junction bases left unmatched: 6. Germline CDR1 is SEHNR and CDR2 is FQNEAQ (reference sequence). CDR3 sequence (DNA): TGTGCCAGCACCAACGGGACAGGGGGGTACAATGAGCAGTTCTTC. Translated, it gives CASTNGTGGYNEQFF.

Here the CDR3 reads CASSPRKTGTGPTEQFF. In DNA form, the CDR3 reads TGTGCCAGCTCACCCAGGAAGACCGGGACAGGGCCGACTGAGCAGTTCTTC. The V call is TRBV18, the J call TRBJ2-1; 9 bases are shared with TRBD1. J lost 9 bases, V lost 3 bases, and 15 bases had no gene match. The CDR3 runs to 17 residues. Germline V gene data show CDR1 as KGHSH and CDR2 as LQKENI.

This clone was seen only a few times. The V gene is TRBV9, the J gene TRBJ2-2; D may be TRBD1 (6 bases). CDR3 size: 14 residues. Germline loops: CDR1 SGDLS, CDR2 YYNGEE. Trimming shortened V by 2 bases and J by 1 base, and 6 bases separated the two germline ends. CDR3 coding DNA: TGTGCCAGCAGCGTGACAGGGAACACCGGGGAGCTGTTTTTT. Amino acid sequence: CASSVTGNTGELFF.

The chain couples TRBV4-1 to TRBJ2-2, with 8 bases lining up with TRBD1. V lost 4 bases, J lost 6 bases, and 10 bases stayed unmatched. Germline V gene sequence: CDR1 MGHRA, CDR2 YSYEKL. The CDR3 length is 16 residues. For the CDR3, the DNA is TGCGCCAGCAGCCCAGGGCCAGGGGGCGATTCCGGGGAGCTGTTTTTT. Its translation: CASSPGPGGDSGELFF.

The CDR3 DNA is TGCGCCAGCAGCCAAGGTGGAGATAAAGAGACCCAGTACTTC. Translation: CASSQGGDKETQYF. The chain joins TRBV4-1 to TRBJ2-5; no reliable D call. The V end was cut by 1 base, the J end by 3 bases, with 9 bases between. Germline CDR1 MGHRA, CDR2 YSYEKL. This CDR3 has 14 amino acids.

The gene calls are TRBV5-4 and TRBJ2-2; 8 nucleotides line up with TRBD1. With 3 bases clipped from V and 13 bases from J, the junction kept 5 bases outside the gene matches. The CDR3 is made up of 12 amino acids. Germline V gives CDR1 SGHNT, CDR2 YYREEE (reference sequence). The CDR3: CASSYRQGSLFF. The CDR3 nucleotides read TGTGCCAGCAGCTACCGACAGGGGTCGCTGTTTTTT.

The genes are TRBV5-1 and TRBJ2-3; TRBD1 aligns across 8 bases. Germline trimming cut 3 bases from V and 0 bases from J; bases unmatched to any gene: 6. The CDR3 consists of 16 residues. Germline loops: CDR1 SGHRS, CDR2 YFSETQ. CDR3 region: CASSSNRGKSTDTQYF. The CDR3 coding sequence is TGCGCCAGCAGCTCAAACAGGGGGAAAAGCACAGATACGCAGTATTTT.

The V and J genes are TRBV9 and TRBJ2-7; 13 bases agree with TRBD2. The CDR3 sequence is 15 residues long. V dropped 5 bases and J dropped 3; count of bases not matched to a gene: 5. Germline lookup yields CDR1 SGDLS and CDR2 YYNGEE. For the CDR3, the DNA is TGTGCCAGCAGTCGAGGACTAGCGGGAGACTACGAGCAGTACTTC. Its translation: CASSRGLAGDYEQYF. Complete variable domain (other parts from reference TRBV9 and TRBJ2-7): DSGVTQTPKHLITATGQRVTLRCSPRSGDLSVYWYQQSLDQGLQFLIQYYNGEERAKGNILERFSAQQFPDLHSELNLSSLELGDSALYFCASSRGLAGDYEQYFGPGTRLTVT.

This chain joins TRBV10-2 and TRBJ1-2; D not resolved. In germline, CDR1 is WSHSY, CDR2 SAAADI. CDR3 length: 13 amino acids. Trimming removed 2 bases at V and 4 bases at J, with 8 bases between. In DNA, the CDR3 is TGCGCCAGCAGTGAGAACGGAGGCTATGGCTACACCTTC. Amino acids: CASSENGGYGYTF.

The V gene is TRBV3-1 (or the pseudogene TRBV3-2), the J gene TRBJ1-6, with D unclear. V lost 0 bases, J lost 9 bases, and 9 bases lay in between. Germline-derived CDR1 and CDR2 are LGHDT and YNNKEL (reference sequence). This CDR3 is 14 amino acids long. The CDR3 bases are TGTGCCAGCAGCCAAGAAAACGCAGGTTCACCCCTCCACTTT. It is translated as CASSQENAGSPLHF.

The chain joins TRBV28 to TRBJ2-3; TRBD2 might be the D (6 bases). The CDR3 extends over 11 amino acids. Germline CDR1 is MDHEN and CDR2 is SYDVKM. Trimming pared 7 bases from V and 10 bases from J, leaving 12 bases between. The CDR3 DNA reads TGTGCCAGCAACCGGCCGGGGGCGCAGTATTTT. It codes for CASNRPGAQYF.

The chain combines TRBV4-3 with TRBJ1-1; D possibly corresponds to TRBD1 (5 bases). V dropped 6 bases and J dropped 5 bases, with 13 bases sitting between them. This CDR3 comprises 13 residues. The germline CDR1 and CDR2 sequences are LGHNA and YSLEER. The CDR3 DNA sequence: TGCGCCAGCAGACTTCAGGGTAGGACTGAAGCTTTCTTT. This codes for CASRLQGRTEAFF.

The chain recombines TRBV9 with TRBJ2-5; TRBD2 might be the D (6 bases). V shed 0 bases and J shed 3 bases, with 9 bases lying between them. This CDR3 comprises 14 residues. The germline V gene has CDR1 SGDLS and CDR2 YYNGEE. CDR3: CASSVAGGKETQYF. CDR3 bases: TGTGCCAGCAGCGTAGCCGGGGGTAAAGAGACCCAGTACTTC.

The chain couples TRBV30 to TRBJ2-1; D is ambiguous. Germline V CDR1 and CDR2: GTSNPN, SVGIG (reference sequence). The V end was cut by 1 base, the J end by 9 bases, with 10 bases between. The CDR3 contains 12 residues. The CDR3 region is CAWSAYTSEQFF. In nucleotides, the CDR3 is TGTGCCTGGAGTGCCTATACTTCTGAGCAGTTCTTC. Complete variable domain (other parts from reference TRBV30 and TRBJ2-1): SQTIHQWPATLVQPVGSPLSLECTVEGTSNPNLYWYRQAAGRGLQLLFYSVGIGQISSEVPQNLSASRPQDRQFILSSKKLLLSDSGFYLCAWSAYTSEQFFGPGTRLTVL.

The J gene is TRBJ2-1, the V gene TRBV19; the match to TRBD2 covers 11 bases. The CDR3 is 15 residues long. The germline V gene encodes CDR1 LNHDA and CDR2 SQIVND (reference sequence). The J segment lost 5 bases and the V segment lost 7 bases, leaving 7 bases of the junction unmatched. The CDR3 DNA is TGTGCCAGTACCCCGACTAGCGGGGTTAACAATGAGCAGTTCTTC. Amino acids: CASTPTSGVNNEQFF.

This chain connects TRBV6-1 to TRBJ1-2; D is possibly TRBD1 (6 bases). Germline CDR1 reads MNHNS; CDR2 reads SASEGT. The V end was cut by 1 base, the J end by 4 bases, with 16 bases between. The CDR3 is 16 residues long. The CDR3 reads CASSEGPPLDSYGYTF. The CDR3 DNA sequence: TGTGCCAGCAGTGAAGGGCCACCTTTGGACAGCTATGGCTACACCTTC.

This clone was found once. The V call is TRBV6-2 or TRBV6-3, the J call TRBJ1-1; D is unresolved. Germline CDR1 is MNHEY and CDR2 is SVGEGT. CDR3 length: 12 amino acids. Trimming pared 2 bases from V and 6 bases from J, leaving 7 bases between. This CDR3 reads CASSYPKPEAFF. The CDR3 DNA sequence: TGTGCCAGCAGTTACCCGAAGCCTGAAGCTTTCTTT.

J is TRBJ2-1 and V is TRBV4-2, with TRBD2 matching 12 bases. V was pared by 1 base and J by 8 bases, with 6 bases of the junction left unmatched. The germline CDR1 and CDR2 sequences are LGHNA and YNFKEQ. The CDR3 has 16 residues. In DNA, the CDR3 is TGTGCCAGCAGCCAAGCCCCTACTAGCGGGGGGTATGAGCAGTTCTTC. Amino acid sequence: CASSQAPTSGGYEQFF.

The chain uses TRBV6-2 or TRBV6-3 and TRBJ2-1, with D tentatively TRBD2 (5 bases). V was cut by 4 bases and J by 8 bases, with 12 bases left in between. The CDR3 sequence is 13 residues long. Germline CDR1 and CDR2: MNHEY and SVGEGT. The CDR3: CASSSTNGDEQFF. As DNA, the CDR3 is TGTGCCAGCAGTTCTACGAACGGGGATGAGCAGTTCTTC.

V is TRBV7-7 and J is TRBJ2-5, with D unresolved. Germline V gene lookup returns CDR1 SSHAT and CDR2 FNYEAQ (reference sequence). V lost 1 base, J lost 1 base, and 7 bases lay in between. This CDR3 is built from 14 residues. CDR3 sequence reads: CASSLGPLQETQYF. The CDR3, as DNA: TGTGCCAGCAGCTTAGGTCCCCTCCAAGAGACCCAGTACTTC. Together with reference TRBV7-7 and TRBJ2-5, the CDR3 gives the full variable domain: GAGVSQSPRYKVTKRGQDVTLRCDPISSHATLYWYQQALGQGPEFLTYFNYEAQPDKSGLPSDRFSAERPEGSISTLTIQRTEQRDSAMYRCASSLGPLQETQYFGPGTRLLVL.

The CDR3 protein is CSASEGGYEQYF. The CDR3 DNA reads as TGCAGCGCATCCGAGGGAGGCTACGAGCAGTACTTC. This chain links TRBV29-1 with TRBJ2-7; possibly TRBD2 for D (6 bases). This CDR3 has 12 amino acids. Germline CDR1 reads SQVTM; CDR2 reads ANQGSEA. Trimming shortened V by 7 bases and J by 3 bases, and 13 bases separated the two germline ends.

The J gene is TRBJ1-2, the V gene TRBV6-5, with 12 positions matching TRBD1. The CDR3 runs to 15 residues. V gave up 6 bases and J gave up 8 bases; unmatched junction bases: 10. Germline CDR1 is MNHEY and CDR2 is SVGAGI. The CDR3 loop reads CASRHGGQGAGGYTF. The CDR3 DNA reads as TGTGCCAGCAGGCACGGGGGACAGGGGGCTGGGGGCTACACCTTC.

CDR3 sequence: CASSQGGASSYEQYF. The CDR3 bases are TGTGCCAGCAGCCAAGGCGGGGCAAGCTCCTACGAGCAGTACTTC. V gene TRBV3-1 (or the pseudogene TRBV3-2) combines with J gene TRBJ2-7, with D tentatively TRBD2 (6 bases). Trimming took 1 base from V and 0 from J, leaving 10 bases between them. Germline V gene sequence: CDR1 LGHDT, CDR2 YNNKEL (reference sequence). There are 15 residues in the CDR3.

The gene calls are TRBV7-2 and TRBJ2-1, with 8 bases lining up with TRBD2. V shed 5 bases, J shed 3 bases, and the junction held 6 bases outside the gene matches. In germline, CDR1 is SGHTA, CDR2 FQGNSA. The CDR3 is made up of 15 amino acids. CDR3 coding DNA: TGTGCCAGCAGCCGGACTAGCAGCGACTACAATGAGCAGTTCTTC. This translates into CASSRTSSDYNEQFF.

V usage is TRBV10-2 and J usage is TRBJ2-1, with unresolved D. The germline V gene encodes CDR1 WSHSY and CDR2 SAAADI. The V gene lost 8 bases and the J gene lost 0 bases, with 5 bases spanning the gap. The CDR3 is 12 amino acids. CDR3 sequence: CASGRSYNEQFF. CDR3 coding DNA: TGCGCCAGCGGCCGCTCCTACAATGAGCAGTTCTTC.

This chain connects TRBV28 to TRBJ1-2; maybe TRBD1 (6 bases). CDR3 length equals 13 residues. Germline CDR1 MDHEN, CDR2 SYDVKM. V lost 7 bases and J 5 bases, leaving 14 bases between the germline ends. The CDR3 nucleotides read TGTGCCAGCACTCCGGGACAACCGTATGGCTACACCTTC. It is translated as CASTPGQPYGYTF.

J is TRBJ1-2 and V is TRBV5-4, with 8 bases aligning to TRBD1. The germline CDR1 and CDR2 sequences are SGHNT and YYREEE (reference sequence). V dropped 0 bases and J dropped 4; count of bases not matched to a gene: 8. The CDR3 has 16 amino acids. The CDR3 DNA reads TGTGCCAGCAGCTTGGAAATGACAGGGGCGATCTATGGCTACACCTTC. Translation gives CASSLEMTGAIYGYTF.

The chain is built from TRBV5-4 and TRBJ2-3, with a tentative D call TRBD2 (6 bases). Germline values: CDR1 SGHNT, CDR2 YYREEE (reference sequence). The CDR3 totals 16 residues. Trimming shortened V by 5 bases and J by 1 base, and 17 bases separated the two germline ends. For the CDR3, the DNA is TGTGCCAGCAGTCGCGAAGAGAGCGGGCGCACAGATACGCAGTATTTT. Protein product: CASSREESGRTDTQYF.

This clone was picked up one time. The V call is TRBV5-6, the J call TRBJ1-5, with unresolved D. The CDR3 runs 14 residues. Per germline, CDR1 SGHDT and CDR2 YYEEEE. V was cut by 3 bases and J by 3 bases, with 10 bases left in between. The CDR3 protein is CASSSKRFNQPQHF. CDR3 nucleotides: TGTGCCAGCAGCTCCAAACGGTTCAATCAGCCCCAGCATTTT. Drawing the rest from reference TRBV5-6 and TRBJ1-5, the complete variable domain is DAGVTQSPTHLIKTRGQQVTLRCSPKSGHDTVSWYQQALGQGPQFIFQYYEEEERQRGNFPDRFSGHQFPNYSSELNVNALLLGDSALYLCASSSKRFNQPQHFGDGTRLSIL.